This T cell receptor (beta chain) was sequenced in a study of technical replicates of blood from a handful of donors. Sequencing was performed with immunoSEQ multiplex PCR; in TCRdb, only in-frame clones are kept and a portion is missing. Of approximately 92,000 clones listed, roughly 95% are singletons. Germline V gene lookup returns CDR1 MGHRA and CDR2 YSYEKL. The CDR3 sequence is 13 residues long. The germline V and J ends were trimmed by 1 base and 8 bases, with 9 bases remaining between them. The TCR originated in a human donor in good health. Sequencing input: T cells isolated from PBMCs. The chain carries TRBV4-1 and TRBJ1-5, with D uncertain. CDR3 in amino acids: CASSQGEGKPQHF. CDR3 nucleotide sequence: TGCGCCAGCAGCCAAGGAGAGGGCAAGCCCCAGCATTTT.